Listed below are T cell receptor beta chains from one sample, sequenced in a study of T cells in Graves' hyperthyroidism and ophthalmopathy. Each CDR3 protein gets one entry after TCRdb re-called the multiplex PCR reads with MiXCR. Here the sample spans 500,000 to 550,000 distinct CDR3 sequences, under 25% being singletons. What was sequenced was blood. The receptors come from a man between 18 and 29 years old with Graves' hyperthyroidism. Both conserved end residues are part of each CDR3. A D gene is named only where the DNA matches it firmly. The size entry is marked missing in some rows and otherwise reads once, few, many or a size class.

>TRBJ1-1|many|.|TRBV12-3/TRBV12-4
TGTGCCAGCAGAGACACCCTCCGCACTGAAGCTTTCTTT
CASRDTLRTEAFF
>TRBJ2-6|few|TRBD2|TRBV30
TGTGCCTGGAGGGGAGGGGAAGTTGGGGCCAACGTCCTGACTTTC
CAWRGGEVGANVLTF
>TRBJ1-1|many|.|TRBV5-1
TGCGCCAGCAGCTTGGAGATCTTCTCAAAAGGCACTGAAGCTTTCTTT
CASSLEIFSKGTEAFF
>TRBJ1-1|many|.|TRBV7-8
TGTGCCAGCAGAGATCAAGGGGATCCGAACACTGAAGCTTTCTTT
CASRDQGDPNTEAFF
>TRBJ2-7|many|.|TRBV6-1
TGTGCCAGCAGTGATTGGGGGAACGGGTCCTACGAGCAGTACTTC
CASSDWGNGSYEQYF
>TRBJ2-7|many|TRBD1|TRBV11-3
TGTGCCAGCAGCTCTCCGGGACAGGGCGTTTACGAGCAGTACTTC
CASSSPGQGVYEQYF
>TRBJ2-5|many|.|TRBV7-2
TGTGCCAGCAGCTTAGCTTTCGGGGGCACGAAGACCCAGTACTTC
CASSLAFGGTKTQYF
>TRBJ1-3|many|.|TRBV6-5
TGTGCCAGCATTCGGGGCCCGGGTGGAAACACCATATATTTT
CASIRGPGGNTIYF
>TRBJ1-5|.|.|TRBV6-1
TGTGCCAGCAGCGTCGGACCCACCCAAGGCAATCAGCCCCAGCATTTT
CASSVGPTQGNQPQHF
>TRBJ1-1|.|TRBD1|TRBV10-3
TGTGCCATCAGAGACAGGGAGAGTTGGGTCACTGAAGCTTTCTTT
CAIRDRESWVTEAFF
>TRBJ2-5|.|TRBD1|TRBV2
TGTGCCAGCAGGGACAGGGGGGAGACCCAGGACTTC
CASRDRGETQDF
>TRBJ2-7|many|.|TRBV9
TGTGCCAGCAGCCCCGGGACGAATAGCTACGAGCAGTACTTC
CASSPGTNSYEQYF
>TRBJ2-5|many|TRBD1|TRBV28
TGTGCCACCCGGGACAGCTTTCAAGAGACCCAGTACTTC
CATRDSFQETQYF
>TRBJ1-2|many|.|TRBV12-3/TRBV12-4
TGTGCCAGCAGTCCCCGACAGTTTTACTATGGCTACACCTTC
CASSPRQFYYGYTF
>TRBJ1-1|many|.|TRBV27
TGTGCCAGCAACCATCGACCGGGGCCTCTGAACACTGAAGCTTTCTTT
CASNHRPGPLNTEAFF
>TRBJ1-6|many|.|TRBV2
TGTGCCAGCGGTGACAGTAATTCACCCCTCCACTTT
CASGDSNSPLHF
>TRBJ2-2|few|.|TRBV20-1
TGCAGTGCACAAATCCGGGACTTATTATCCGGGGAGCTGTTTTTT
CSAQIRDLLSGELFF
>TRBJ2-1|many|.|TRBV28
TGTGCCAGCAGTCCCTTCGGGTACAGGGAAAATGAGCAGTTCTTC
CASSPFGYRENEQFF
>TRBJ1-1|many|.|TRBV30
TGTGCCTGGACCAAGACGGGGTTAAACGCTTTCTTT
CAWTKTGLNAFF
>TRBJ1-2|.|.|TRBV4-1
TGCGCCAGCAGCCAGCTGCCTGGGCAGTTTAACTATGGCTACACCTTC
CASSQLPGQFNYGYTF
>TRBJ2-2|few|.|TRBV11-2
TGTGCCAGCAGCTTAGACCCCGGGCGGGGAAACACCGGGGAGCTGTTTTTT
CASSLDPGRGNTGELFF
>TRBJ2-7|many|.|TRBV29-1
TGCAGCGTTGATTTTTCGGAATTGTCCCCCTACGAGCAGTACTTC
CSVDFSELSPYEQYF
>TRBJ2-7|many|TRBD1|TRBV10-3
TGTGCCATCAGTGCTCGGGACAGGGGTATGTACGAGCAGTACTTC
CAISARDRGMYEQYF
>TRBJ1-2|many|.|TRBV12-3/TRBV12-4
TGTGCCAGCACCTCCAGCCCCCTTGGAGGCTACACCTTC
CASTSSPLGGYTF
>TRBJ2-7|many|.|TRBV4-1
TGCGCCAGCAGCCAAGAGGGACGGTCCTACGAGCAGTACTTC
CASSQEGRSYEQYF
>TRBJ2-4|few|.|TRBV4-1
TGCGCCAGCAGCCAGACAGGGAGGAACATTCAGTACTTC
CASSQTGRNIQYF
>TRBJ2-6|many|TRBD1|TRBV6-1
TGTGCCAGCAGTCGGACAGGGGGCTCTGGGGCCAACGTCCTGACTTTC
CASSRTGGSGANVLTF
>TRBJ2-7|many|.|TRBV30
TGTGCCTGGAGTCCTCCCGAAGACCACGAGCAGTACTTC
CAWSPPEDHEQYF
>TRBJ2-2|.|TRBD2|TRBV6-5
TGTGCCAGCAGTTACTCAGGGACTAGCGGGAATGGGGAGCTGTTTTTT
CASSYSGTSGNGELFF
>TRBJ1-1|many|TRBD1|TRBV28
TGTGCCAGCAGTTCGGGGACAGGTCACACTGAAGCTTTCTTT
CASSSGTGHTEAFF
>TRBJ2-2|many|TRBD2|TRBV6-5
TGTGCCAGCACAAACCTCGCGGGGGTCAACGGGGAGCTGTTTTTT
CASTNLAGVNGELFF
>TRBJ2-5|few|.|TRBV20-1
TGCAGTGCTAGAGATAACGGAGAGACCCAGTACTTC
CSARDNGETQYF
>TRBJ1-1|.|TRBD1|TRBV20-1
TGCAGTGCGCTAACAGGGGCGGGTAACACTGAAGCTTTCTTT
CSALTGAGNTEAFF
>TRBJ1-2|many|.|TRBV5-1
TGCGCCAGCAGCTCCGCCGTAGGGCTGGATGGCTACACCTTC
CASSSAVGLDGYTF
>TRBJ1-2|few|.|TRBV19
TGTGCCAGTAAGTCGGAGACTAACTATGGCTACACCTTC
CASKSETNYGYTF
>TRBJ1-5|many|.|TRBV6-1
TGTGCCAGCAGTCAGCTAGGTGCTCGGCCCCAGCATTTT
CASSQLGARPQHF
>TRBJ1-5|many|.|TRBV27
TGTGCCAGCAGCCTCACAGGGAGTCAGCCCCAGCATTTT
CASSLTGSQPQHF
>TRBJ2-7|many|TRBD1|TRBV24-1
TGTGCCACCAGTGATTTCTTCACAGGGGCCACGGACGAGCAGTACTTC
CATSDFFTGATDEQYF
>TRBJ2-7|.|.|TRBV24-1
TGTGCCACCCCGGCTGGTAGGATCTCCGCCCGCAGGGGATTC
CATPAGRISARRGF
>TRBJ2-7|many|.|TRBV10-2
TGCGCCAGCAGAAGGGACTTCACGAGCTACGAGCAGTACTTC
CASRRDFTSYEQYF
>TRBJ2-7|.|.|TRBV4-1
TGCGCCAGCAGCCAAGATTCGGGCACCTCCTACGAGCAGTACTTC
CASSQDSGTSYEQYF
>TRBJ2-7|.|.|TRBV4-1
TGCGCCAGCAGCCAAGATGACGGCTCCGCTGGGCAGTACTTC
CASSQDDGSAGQYF
>TRBJ1-1|many|.|TRBV12-3/TRBV12-4
TGTGCCAGCAGCCCTGGGGGTAGAGACACTGAAGCTTTCTTT
CASSPGGRDTEAFF
>TRBJ1-1|many|.|TRBV7-8
TGTGCCAGCAGCCCCGGGTGGGGCAGCTGGAACACTGAAGCTTTCTTT
CASSPGWGSWNTEAFF
>TRBJ2-2|.|.|TRBV30
TGTGCCTGGAGCTCCATGTGGACCGGGGAGCTGTTTTTT
CAWSSMWTGELFF
>TRBJ1-5|many|.|TRBV4-2
TGTGCCAGCAGCCAAGAGGAGGGTAGCAATCAGCCCCAGCATTTT
CASSQEEGSNQPQHF
>TRBJ2-5|many|.|TRBV3-1
TGTGCCAGCAGCCAAAGGGGCGTCGGAGAGACCCAGTACTTC
CASSQRGVGETQYF
>TRBJ1-2|.|.|TRBV25-1
TGTGCCAGCAGTAAGGGGGGTCTAGGCTATGGCTACACCTTC
CASSKGGLGYGYTF
>TRBJ1-1|many|TRBD1|TRBV2
TGTGCCAGCAGTGATCCAGGGGGCCGGACTGAAGCTTTCTTT
CASSDPGGRTEAFF
>TRBJ1-5|.|TRBD1|TRBV20-1
TGCAGTGCTCCAAAATTAAGACAGGGCTACAATCAGCCCCAGCATTTT
CSAPKLRQGYNQPQHF
>TRBJ1-2|.|.|TRBV20-1
TGCAGTGCTAGAAGCGGGACACAAGGGAACTATGGCTACACCTTC
CSARSGTQGNYGYTF